These T cell receptor beta chains were read from a single sample in a study of PD-L1 blockade in urothelial cancer. Profiled with immunoSEQ multiplex PCR; TCRdb holds only in-frame clones, not every one. The table includes about 93,000 clones, nearly 90% detected once. The sequencing used PBMCs, collected around atezolizumab (anti-PD-L1) treatment. The receptors originated from a man aged 60 to 69 with urothelial cancer. The CDR3 runs from the conserved cysteine through the conserved F or W. The order of the fields is J gene, D gene, clone size, V gene, CDR3 protein, CDR3 DNA. D genes are given only for firm matches. Clone size appears in some rows only: once, few, many, or a class for an expanded clone.

TRBJ2-5 TRBD1 - TRBV29-1 CSARQGQETQYF TGCAGCGCGCGACAGGGTCAAGAGACCCAGTACTTC
TRBJ2-3 - - TRBV7-2 CASAWARTDTQYF TGTGCCAGCGCCTGGGCCCGCACAGATACGCAGTATTTT
TRBJ2-2 TRBD1 - TRBV9 CASSPRQGATGELFF TGTGCCAGCAGCCCCCGACAGGGGGCTACCGGGGAGCTGTTTTTT
TRBJ2-5 TRBD1 once TRBV6-5 CASRKGQGAGTQYF TGTGCCAGCAGAAAGGGACAGGGGGCCGGGACCCAGTACTTC
TRBJ2-1 TRBD2 - TRBV19 CASSPLPASGGIQVF TGTGCCAGTAGTCCTCTCCCGGCTAGCGGGGGGATCCAGGTCTTC
TRBJ2-1 - - TRBV11-2 CASSLAGTYNEQFF TGTGCCAGCAGCTTAGCGGGAACCTACAATGAGCAGTTCTTC
TRBJ2-6 TRBD1 once TRBV9 CASSVDLGQPHSGANVLTF TGTGCCAGCAGCGTAGACTTGGGACAGCCCCACTCTGGGGCCAACGTCCTGACTTTC
TRBJ2-5 - - TRBV5-1 CASKDYYQETQYF TGCGCCAGCAAGGACTACTACCAAGAGACCCAGTACTTC
TRBJ1-2 - - TRBV29-1 CSARGGYGYTF TGCAGCGCCCGGGGTGGCTATGGCTACACCTTC
TRBJ2-1 TRBD2 - TRBV5-1 CASTPGLAGSSYNEQFF TGCGCCAGCACCCCGGGACTAGCGGGATCCTCCTACAATGAGCAGTTCTTC
TRBJ1-2 - once TRBV11-2 CASSFGEWGEFNYGYTF TGTGCCAGCAGCTTCGGGGAGTGGGGAGAATTTAACTATGGCTACACCTTC
TRBJ2-2 - once TRBV18 CASSGQNTGELFF TGTGCCAGCTCGGGACAGAACACCGGGGAGCTGTTTTTT
TRBJ1-2 TRBD1 once TRBV13 CASSTRQGARFLEGYTF TGTGCCAGCAGCACCCGACAGGGGGCGCGTTTCCTTGAAGGCTACACCTTC
TRBJ2-5 TRBD2 - TRBV7-6 CASSLEGGGAGKTQYF TGTGCCAGCAGCTTAGAAGGCGGGGGGGCGGGTAAGACCCAGTACTTC
TRBJ1-1 TRBD1 - TRBV7-9 CASSSAGQGAEAFF TGTGCCAGCAGCTCAGCGGGACAGGGCGCTGAAGCTTTCTTT
TRBJ1-1 - - TRBV11-2 CASSLEGTLNTEAFF TGTGCCAGCAGCTTAGAAGGGACACTAAACACTGAAGCTTTCTTT
TRBJ2-1 - - TRBV21-1 CASSIGLAGPTYNEQFF TGTGCCAGCAGCATCGGACTAGCGGGACCTACCTACAATGAGCAGTTCTTC
TRBJ1-2 - - TRBV5-6 CASSLDREGGYTF TGTGCCAGCAGCTTGGACAGGGAAGGTGGCTACACCTTC
TRBJ2-5 TRBD2 - TRBV9 CASSMASGEETQYF TGTGCCAGCAGCATGGCCAGCGGGGAAGAGACCCAGTACTTC
TRBJ2-3 TRBD1 few TRBV5-4 CASSMDRVQTDTQYF TGTGCCAGCAGCATGGACAGGGTTCAGACAGATACGCAGTATTTT
TRBJ2-2 TRBD1 - TRBV7-2 CASSARTGNTGELFF TGTGCCAGCAGCGCCCGGACAGGCAACACCGGGGAGCTGTTTTTT
TRBJ1-5 - - TRBV7-2 CASSLNRVQPQHF TGTGCCAGCAGTCTAAACAGGGTTCAGCCCCAGCATTTT
TRBJ2-6 - - TRBV30 CAWTPRRDSGANVLTF TGTGCCTGGACCCCACGGCGGGACTCTGGGGCCAACGTCCTGACTTTC
TRBJ1-1 - - TRBV5-1 CASSLAAQSSEAFF TGCGCCAGCAGCTTGGCCGCACAGTCGTCTGAAGCTTTCTTT
TRBJ1-2 TRBD1 - TRBV9 CASSASRDRGNYGYTF TGTGCCAGCAGCGCAAGCCGGGACAGGGGAAACTATGGCTACACCTTC
TRBJ2-1 TRBD1 - TRBV18 CASSPGTGNYNEQFF TGTGCCAGCTCACCCGGGACAGGGAACTACAATGAGCAGTTCTTC
TRBJ2-7 TRBD1 - TRBV11-3 CASSSGQGHEQYF TGTGCCAGCAGCTCGGGACAGGGCCACGAGCAGTACTTC